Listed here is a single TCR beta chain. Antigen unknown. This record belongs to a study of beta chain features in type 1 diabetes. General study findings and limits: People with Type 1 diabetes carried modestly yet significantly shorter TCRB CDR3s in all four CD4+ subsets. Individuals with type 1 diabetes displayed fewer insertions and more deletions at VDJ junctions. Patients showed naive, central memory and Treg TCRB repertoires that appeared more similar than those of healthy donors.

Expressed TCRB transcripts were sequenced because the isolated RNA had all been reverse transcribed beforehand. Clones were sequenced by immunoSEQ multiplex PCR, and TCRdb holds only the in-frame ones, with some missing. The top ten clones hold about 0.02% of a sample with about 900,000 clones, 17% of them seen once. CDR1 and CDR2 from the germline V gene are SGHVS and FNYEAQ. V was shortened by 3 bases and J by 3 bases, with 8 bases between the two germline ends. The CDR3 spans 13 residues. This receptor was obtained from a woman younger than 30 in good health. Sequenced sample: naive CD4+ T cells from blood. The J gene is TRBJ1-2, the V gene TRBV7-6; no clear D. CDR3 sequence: CASSLGGYYGYTF. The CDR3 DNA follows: TGTGCCAGCAGCTTGGGAGGGTACTATGGCTACACCTTC.